The entry below gives a single TCR beta chain sequence along with its context. This clonotype occurred a few times. Its antigen has not been determined. No base qualities exist here, and no much larger clone lies one base off it. The method was emulsion pairing. Unpaired genes were suppressed in a second nested PCR with blocking oligos, after which Illumina adaptors and barcodes were added in a third nested PCR. Between roughly 4,500 and 280,000 T cells, along with C-region, Stepout and V-region primers, were included in each emulsion RT-PCR master mix. Emulsions were generated with the Micellula Emulsion and Purification Kit, and RT-PCR used Qiagen OneStep RT-PCR reagents. Pooled libraries were sequenced with paired-end 2 x 250 reads on an Illumina MiSeq. The original pipeline was this. In Galaxy, read pairs were joined and then clipped at the engineered overlap into separate alpha and beta files, and any unclipped reads were discarded. To assign alpha-beta pairs, the researchers used CompleteTCR, a MiTCR-based pipeline that relies on an R script to link chains sharing read cluster identifiers. TCR sequences that were observed only once, about 1-3.4% of the total, were removed as potential sequencing errors. TCRdb's own reprocessing of the public reads used fastp at Q25 and MiXCR and kept productive beta chains. Entries are consolidated by CDR3 protein sequence, retaining the most common genes and DNA. The V and J calls were not made by the authors but by TCRdb's processing. The sample table lists 150 or so distinct CDR3 sequences, less than 45% of them with a count of one. The ten biggest clones cover approximately 97% of the sample.

The data derive from a study of T cell repertoires in breast cancer (dated by TCRdb to the mid-2010s). Concerning the study at large: Samples profiled in the study came from tumors, lymph nodes and peripheral blood lymphocytes of breast cancer patients, along with peripheral blood from healthy control donors. Most of the roughly 19 patient tumors analyzed for shared TCRs were ER+/PR+. Nine healthy donors, of an age range similar to that of the patients, were included as controls. Tumors and tumor-involved lymph nodes were minced, digested with Liberase and DNase, and then passed through 70-um and 40-um filters. The study reasoned that TCRs shared between breast cancer patients would target shared antigens, given breast cancer's low mutational burden and rare common mutations. On average, sequencing produced around 500,000 sequences per sample, which came to about 9.4 reads per input cell. Tumor-free lymph nodes were processed with no enzymatic digestion, and blood samples were separated using Ficoll.

Paired alpha-beta TCRs of CD8+ T cells were analyzed using an expanded emulsion RT-PCR method with primers for all TCR V genes. Before emulsion RT-PCR, CD8+ T cells were isolated with a CD8 positive selection kit and incubated overnight in 10 IU/mL IL-2. What the research found in general, with its limitations: Shared TCRs were encoded by various nucleotide sequences, which suggests selection and expansion based on antigen. About 20 TCR pairs were shared across seven or more patient tumors and were rarely found in control blood, which suggests possible tumor specificity. Discarding singleton TCRs and sampling only part of each tumor may have missed genuine antitumor clones. About fourfold more TCRs were shared with matched tumor repertoires by tumor-involved sentinel lymph nodes than by tumor-free nodes (roughly 8% versus 2%). Emulsion RT-PCR was regarded as qualitative rather than quantitative, because clone recovery was skewed by transcript abundance and primer differences.

Sequencing input: CD8+ T cells. The sequence was collected from a pool of human donors with breast cancer or a healthy control (not recorded which).

The DNA sequence is TGTGCCAGCAGGGGCCAGGGCTACACCTTC. This sequence encodes CASRGQGYTF. The sequence links TRBV6-2 or TRBV6-3 to TRBJ1-2, with the identity of the D gene unclear. Cut back by 6 bases and 8 bases, the V and J ends lie 7 bases apart. CDR1 and CDR2, per the germline V gene, are MNHEY and SVGEGT. From cysteine to phenylalanine, the CDR3 is 10 amino acids long. Only the CDR3 region is kept as DNA, spanning 30 bases read in frame from base 1.